This note documents a single TCR beta chain sequence. This clonotype came up a few times. Its binding antigen is unknown. No per-base quality is available; no much larger clone lies one base away. These data belong to a study of CD8 T cells in ankylosing spondylitis (dated by TCRdb to between 2016 and 2019). Regarding the research as a whole: T cell receptor beta repertoires were profiled in healthy donors and ankylosing spondylitis patients so that disease-linked TCR variants could be found. Peripheral blood samples were taken, and synovial fluid was additionally collected from ankylosing spondylitis patients. In total, the full study cohort was made up of roughly 110 healthy donors and 20 to 25 ankylosing spondylitis patients.

From a lookup of the germline V gene, CDR1 and CDR2 are SQVTM and ANQGSEA. V is reduced by 3 bases and J by 2 bases, leaving a spacing of 9 bases between them. The CDR3 starts with the cysteine, ends with the phenylalanine, and has 13 residues. Of all the DNA, just the CDR3 is kept, 39 bases in frame from base 1. Study-wide findings and limitations: A CD8+ phenotype was shown by the disease-linked clones, which were found at relatively low frequencies in peripheral blood. Some motif variants were previously reported in synovial fluid and blood of reactive arthritis patients, suggesting common disease-initiation mechanisms. A TCR beta motif made up of eight highly homologous amino acid variants appeared to be characteristic of blood from ankylosing spondylitis patients. Significant enrichment of the disease-linked clones was reported in matched synovial fluid samples from ankylosing spondylitis patients.

TCRdb shows the sequencer as Illumina HiSeq 2500. TCR beta libraries were prepared by quantitative 5'-RACE with molecular barcodes. In the authors' own workflow: Disease-linked TCR variants were identified with a new computational method built on a probabilistic model of VDJ rearrangement. The public reads were reanalyzed by TCRdb: fastp trimming at Q25, MiXCR alignment, in-frame beta chains only. For every CDR3 protein sequence, its rows merge into one entry that carries the most common genes and DNA. It is TCRdb's table, rather than the study itself, that gives the V and J calls and clone size. Here the sample has a few hundred thousand distinct CDR3 sequences; 18% occur a single time. Jointly, the top ten make up about a third of the sample.

Sample: blood, either unsorted or a sorted T cell fraction (not recorded which). The chain links TRBV29-1 with TRBJ2-3; the D gene is perhaps TRBD2, from 6 matching bases. The sequence came from a male donor with ankylosing spondylitis or in good health (not recorded which). The DNA is as follows: TGCAGCGTTGACGGGACTTCCACAGATACGCAGTATTTT. Translation gives CSVDGTSTDTQYF.